The rows below give T cell receptor beta chains drawn from one sample of a study of cytomegalovirus exposure and HLA in healthy donors. Data came from immunoSEQ multiplex PCR; TCRdb stores just in-frame clones and leaves some out. The sample shows some 130,000 clones, roughly 80% of them seen only once. Source material: PBMCs. The receptors shown here come from a man aged 30 to 45 in good health and CMV-seronegative. The CDR3 runs from the conserved cysteine through the conserved F or W. D genes are given only for firm matches. The size of a clone is reported for some rows only, either as once, few or many, or as a class for expanded clones.

J gene	CDR3 length	clone size	V gene	D gene	CDR3 protein	CDR3 DNA
TRBJ2-3	16	NA	TRBV11-2	TRBD2	CASSVPLAGGPDTQYF	TGTGCCAGCAGCGTACCGCTAGCGGGAGGGCCGGATACGCAGTATTTT
TRBJ1-3	14	once	TRBV28	NA	CASIGQPSGNTIYF	TGTGCCAGCATAGGACAGCCCTCTGGAAACACCATATATTTT
TRBJ1-2	15	NA	TRBV6-1	TRBD1	CASSDSGTGHRGYTF	TGTGCCAGCAGTGACTCCGGGACAGGGCATAGGGGCTACACCTTC
TRBJ1-2	14	NA	TRBV11-1	TRBD1	CASSEQGLVYGYTF	TGTGCCAGCAGCGAACAGGGGCTGGTCTATGGCTACACCTTC
TRBJ2-3	14	few	TRBV5-1	TRBD1	CASSPGQGTDTQYF	TGCGCCAGCAGCCCGGGACAGGGAACAGATACGCAGTATTTT
TRBJ2-5	11	NA	TRBV20-1	NA	CSGGPQETQYF	TGCAGTGGAGGGCCCCAAGAGACCCAGTACTTC
TRBJ2-3	15	NA	TRBV27	TRBD1	CASSPTGQGLDTQYF	TGTGCCAGCAGTCCCACGGGACAGGGATTAGATACGCAGTATTTT
TRBJ2-1	14	once	TRBV7-3	NA	CASTEQPSYNEQFF	TGTGCCAGCACCGAACAACCCTCCTACAATGAGCAGTTCTTC
TRBJ2-2	15	NA	TRBV6-1	TRBD1	CASNFGTGVTGELFF	TGTGCCAGCAATTTTGGGACAGGTGTCACCGGGGAGCTGTTTTTT
TRBJ2-1	14	NA	TRBV5-1	NA	CASSTGTPGVEQFF	TGCGCCAGCAGCACTGGGACTCCCGGGGTTGAGCAGTTCTTC
TRBJ2-1	14	NA	TRBV7-7	NA	CASSLDPLRGEQFF	TGTGCTAGCAGCTTAGATCCCCTCAGGGGTGAGCAGTTCTTC
TRBJ2-2	14	NA	TRBV5-1	NA	CASSLTGRTGELFF	TGCGCCAGCAGCTTGACAGGGAGAACCGGGGAGCTGTTTTTT
TRBJ2-6	18	NA	TRBV5-1	TRBD1	CASSLTTGATSGANVLTF	TGCGCCAGCAGCTTAACGACAGGGGCGACCTCTGGGGCCAACGTCCTGACTTTC
TRBJ1-1	13	NA	TRBV5-4	NA	CASSQDSWTEAFF	TGTGCCAGCAGCCAGGACAGTTGGACTGAAGCTTTCTTT
TRBJ2-1	16	few	TRBV5-1	NA	CASSSRQASSYNEQFF	TGCGCCAGCAGCAGCCGACAGGCCAGCTCCTACAATGAGCAGTTCTTC
TRBJ1-1	18	NA	TRBV12-2	NA	CASRLALRGQSMNTEAFF	TGTGCAAGTCGCTTAGCGTTAAGGGGGCAGTCGATGAACACTGAAGCTTTCTTT
TRBJ2-7	15	NA	TRBV5-1	NA	CASSLDQLAGYEQYF	TGCGCCAGCAGCTTGGATCAATTGGCGGGCTACGAGCAGTACTTC
TRBJ1-4	17	large	TRBV2	NA	CASSEARVWRFLEKLFF	TGTGCCAGCAGTGAAGCACGGGTTTGGAGGTTTTTGGAAAAACTGTTTTTT
TRBJ1-1	13	few	TRBV5-1	TRBD1	CASSFTGDTEAFF	TGCGCCAGCAGCTTTACAGGGGACACTGAAGCTTTCTTT
TRBJ2-6	16	NA	TRBV29-1	TRBD1	CSVRTGDPSGANVLTF	TGCAGCGTGAGGACAGGGGACCCCTCTGGGGCCAACGTCCTGACTTTC
TRBJ2-1	13	NA	TRBV29-1	NA	CSVVERSYNEQFF	TGCAGCGTTGTGGAGCGGTCCTACAATGAGCAGTTCTTC
TRBJ2-7	14	NA	TRBV2	TRBD1	CASRQGVGSYEQYF	TGTGCCAGCAGGCAGGGGGTTGGCTCCTACGAGCAGTACTTC
TRBJ1-3	14	NA	TRBV7-9	NA	CASSLTSSGNTIYF	TGTGCCAGCAGCCTAACGAGCTCTGGAAACACCATATATTTT
TRBJ1-1	15	NA	TRBV10-3	NA	CAISESARGLTEAFF	TGTGCCATCAGTGAGTCGGCGAGGGGGTTGACTGAAGCTTTCTTT
TRBJ2-3	17	NA	TRBV27	TRBD2	CASSLTVAGGTTDTQYF	TGTGCCAGCAGTTTGACCGTAGCGGGAGGTACCACAGATACGCAGTATTTT
TRBJ1-1	15	NA	TRBV19	NA	CASSIRGTGNTEAFF	TGTGCCAGTAGTATCAGGGGTACAGGGAACACTGAAGCTTTCTTT
TRBJ1-2	15	NA	TRBV11-2	TRBD1	CASSLPDRTTTGYTF	TGTGCCAGCAGCCTCCCGGACAGGACAACGACCGGCTACACCTTC
TRBJ2-7	16	NA	TRBV7-3	NA	CASSLWRRGYFYEQYF	TGTGCCAGCAGCTTATGGAGGAGGGGCTACTTCTACGAGCAGTACTTC
TRBJ2-3	16	NA	TRBV5-6	TRBD1	CASSAAGTGNTDTQYF	TGTGCCAGCAGCGCGGCCGGGACAGGGAACACAGATACGCAGTATTTT
TRBJ2-1	15	few	TRBV25-1	NA	CASSEYSGTDNEQFF	TGTGCCAGCAGTGAATATAGCGGAACCGACAATGAGCAGTTCTTC
TRBJ1-2	13	NA	TRBV30	TRBD1	CAWTRDRPYGYTF	TGTGCCTGGACCCGGGACAGGCCTTATGGCTACACCTTC
TRBJ2-2	15	NA	TRBV18	TRBD2	CASSPQREPTGELFF	TGTGCCAGCTCACCACAGCGGGAGCCCACCGGGGAGCTGTTTTTT
TRBJ2-7	12	NA	TRBV18	NA	CASSGGTYEQYF	TGTGCCAGCTCGGGAGGAACCTACGAGCAGTACTTC
TRBJ2-3	15	NA	TRBV2	TRBD1	CASSHRDTGADTQYF	TGTGCCAGCAGCCACAGGGATACAGGGGCAGATACGCAGTATTTT
TRBJ1-2	17	NA	TRBV6-1	TRBD1	CASSEVPPGQGGYGYTF	TGTGCCAGCAGTGAGGTTCCACCGGGACAGGGAGGTTATGGCTACACCTTC
TRBJ2-7	14	NA	TRBV4-2	TRBD1	CASSQTGQGYEQYF	TGTGCCAGCAGCCAGACGGGACAGGGCTACGAGCAGTACTTC
TRBJ2-7	14	few	TRBV9	NA	CASSVGGWAYEQYF	TGTGCCAGCAGCGTAGGGGGCTGGGCCTACGAGCAGTACTTC
TRBJ2-2	13	NA	TRBV2	NA	CASSYRVTGELFF	TGTGCCAGCAGCTACAGGGTTACCGGGGAGCTGTTTTTT
TRBJ2-7	15	NA	TRBV7-9	NA	CASSTWDLRSYEQYF	TGTGCCAGCAGCACCTGGGACTTGCGCTCCTACGAGCAGTACTTC
TRBJ2-7	14	NA	TRBV15	TRBD2	CATSRGTSGYEQYF	TGTGCCACCAGCAGAGGTACTAGCGGCTACGAGCAGTACTTC
TRBJ2-3	14	NA	TRBV18	NA	CASSPVRGTDTQYF	TGTGCCAGCTCACCAGTCCGAGGCACAGATACGCAGTATTTT
TRBJ2-1	16	NA	TRBV14	TRBD2	CASSQGSGRFENEQFF	TGTGCCAGCAGCCAAGGTAGCGGGAGGTTTGAGAATGAGCAGTTCTTC
TRBJ2-2	17	NA	TRBV28	TRBD2	CASCSSPSGRWTGELFF	TGTGCCAGCTGCAGCTCGCCTAGCGGGAGATGGACCGGGGAGCTGTTTTTT
TRBJ1-1	14	NA	TRBV4-1	NA	CASSQGQINTEAFF	TGCGCCAGCAGCCAGGGGCAGATAAACACTGAAGCTTTCTTT
TRBJ2-3	15	few	TRBV10-3	TRBD2	CASGDLAGVGDTQYF	TGTGCCTCCGGAGATTTAGCGGGAGTGGGAGATACGCAGTATTTT
TRBJ2-2	14	NA	TRBV6-1	TRBD2	CASKLAGVAGELFF	TGTGCCAGCAAACTAGCGGGAGTCGCCGGGGAGCTGTTTTTT
TRBJ2-1	17	NA	TRBV19	TRBD2	CASSTPSGSSRYNEQFF	TGTGCCAGTAGTACCCCTAGCGGGAGTTCGCGTTACAATGAGCAGTTCTTC
TRBJ2-1	15	NA	TRBV27	TRBD1	CASSLVGQGHNEQFF	TGTGCCAGCAGTCTGGTGGGACAGGGGCACAATGAGCAGTTCTTC
TRBJ2-7	13	NA	TRBV7-8	NA	CASSLWQTYEQYF	TGTGCCAGCAGCTTATGGCAGACCTACGAGCAGTACTTC
TRBJ1-4	14	NA	TRBV10-3	TRBD1	CAISGTGRGEKLFF	TGTGCCATCAGCGGGACAGGGAGGGGTGAAAAACTGTTTTTT